The 11 T cell receptor beta chains given below trace back to one sample, sequenced in a study of healthy donors' naive CD4 and CD8 T cells. A linear amplification protocol produced the TCR libraries from 450 to 500 ng of total RNA. TCRdb re-called the reads through MiXCR, storing one row per CDR3 protein. The data contain approximately 180,000 distinct CDR3 sequences, 74% of them singletons. Sequenced material: naive CD4+ and CD8+ T cells sorted from blood, pooled from several donors. The receptors originated from a pool of human donors in good health; the sample pools cells from several healthy donors.

This clonotype was counted a few times. Germline is not matched at one junction end, which may reflect a read error. In DNA, the CDR3 is TGTGCCAGCAGCCCAGATTGGAACGCTGAAGCTTTCTTT. Its protein is CASSPDWNAEAFF. The chain carries TRBV6-5 and TRBJ1-1, with no clear D. CDR3 size: 13 residues. Germline CDR1 MNHEY, CDR2 SVGAGI.

The CDR3 sequence is CASTRGTENYGYTF. The CDR3 DNA reads as TGTGCCAGCACCCGAGGGACAGAGAACTATGGCTACACCTTC. The chain employs TRBV11-1 and TRBJ1-2; 7 bases agree with TRBD1. The length of the CDR3 is 14 residues. Looked up from germline, CDR1 is SGHAT and CDR2 is FQDESV (reference sequence). V dropped 7 bases and J dropped 2; count of bases not matched to a gene: 7.

In DNA, the CDR3 is TGTGCCTGGAGTGTAGGCTATAGCAATCAGCCCCAGCATTTT. Protein sequence: CAWSVGYSNQPQHF. The chain uses TRBV30 and TRBJ1-5, with D unresolved. In germline, CDR1 is GTSNPN, CDR2 SVGIG (reference sequence). V gave up 0 bases and J gave up 0 bases, with 6 bases separating them. The CDR3 runs 14 residues.

This clonotype turned up a few times. V is TRBV24-1 and J is TRBJ1-6; D ambiguous. Trimming shortened V by 3 bases and J by 10 bases, and 12 bases separated the two germline ends. Germline assignment: CDR1 KGHDR and CDR2 SFDVKD. This CDR3 comprises 14 residues. This CDR3 reads CATSDTGEESPLHF. DNA for the CDR3: TGTGCCACCAGTGATACGGGTGAGGAATCACCCCTCCACTTT.

The V call is TRBV7-2, the J call TRBJ1-2, with 7 bases identical to TRBD1. CDR3 size: 14 residues. Losses at the gene ends were 3 bases for V and 2 bases for J; bases not matched to a gene: 3. Germline V gene sequence: CDR1 SGHTA, CDR2 FQGNSA. For the CDR3, the DNA is TGTGCCAGCAGCTTGGAACAGGGGAACTATGGCTACACCTTC. Amino acids: CASSLEQGNYGYTF.

The V gene is TRBV12-3 or TRBV12-4, the J gene TRBJ2-3, with D unresolved. V was trimmed by 0 bases and J by 6 bases, leaving 4 bases between them. CDR3 length: 12 residues. DNA for the CDR3: TGTGCCAGCAGTTTAGCTTGGGATACGCAGTATTTT. Translating it yields CASSLAWDTQYF.

The chain links TRBV4-2 to TRBJ2-7, with D possibly called TRBD1 or TRBD2 (5 bases each). The CDR3 loop spans 15 amino acids. The V gene's germline CDR1 is LGHNA and CDR2 YNFKEQ. V lost 2 bases and J 2 bases, leaving 13 bases between the germline ends. The CDR3 loop is CASSQTRGYPYEQYF. The CDR3 DNA sequence: TGTGCCAGCAGCCAAACTCGGGGCTACCCCTACGAGCAGTACTTC.

The rearrangement uses TRBV6-5 and TRBJ2-5; TRBD2 matches at 12 bases. CDR3 size: 14 residues. Germline assignment: CDR1 MNHEY and CDR2 SVGAGI. Unmatched junction bases numbered 7, after V lost 10 bases and J lost 4 bases. CDR3 DNA sequence: TGTGCCACCGGGACTAGCGGGTATACAGAGACCCAGTACTTC. This translates into CATGTSGYTETQYF.

The CDR3 here is CASSYPQRDYSSYNEQFF. CDR3 in DNA: TGTGCCAGCAGTTACCCTCAACGGGACTATAGCTCCTACAATGAGCAGTTCTTC. The V gene is TRBV6-2 or TRBV6-3, the J gene TRBJ2-1; 7 bases map to TRBD2. This CDR3 spans 18 amino acids. The V gene's germline CDR1 is MNHEY and CDR2 SVGEGT. With V trimmed by 2 bases and J by 0 bases, 10 bases remained unmatched.

The chain combines TRBV19 with TRBJ2-6; D is unclear. Deletions cut 8 bases from V and 1 base from J, with 9 bases between. CDR1 LNHDA and CDR2 SQIVND come from the germline V gene (reference sequence). This CDR3 spans 14 amino acids. Here the CDR3 DNA reads TGTGCCAGTTCAACATCGTCTGGGGCCAACGTCCTGACTTTC. Translated, it gives CASSTSSGANVLTF.

This clonotype was picked up one time. The chain combines TRBV29-1 with TRBJ2-7; D is perhaps TRBD1 (6 bases). V shed 8 bases and J shed 3 bases, with 20 bases lying between them. Germline V gene sequence: CDR1 SQVTM, CDR2 ANQGSEA. The CDR3 covers 14 residues. CDR3 sequence reads: CSPTLRGSVYEQYF. CDR3 bases: TGCAGCCCGACGCTGAGGGGGAGCGTCTACGAGCAGTACTTC.